This T cell receptor beta chain was observed in a study of blood T cells in healthy people across ages. This clonotype was counted many times. A minimum of 6 million PBMCs was isolated per sample. Together with a sample-barcoded 5' primer, a J-beta primer mix was included in a second PCR lasting about 7 to 11 cycles. MiXCR, run by TCRdb on the 5' RACE reads, gives a single entry per CDR3 protein. The table has 700,000 to 800,000 distinct CDR3 sequences, roughly two fifths seen once; the top ten hold 20% to 25%. The CDR3 sequence is 14 residues long. Per the germline V gene, CDR1 is SGHTA and CDR2 is FQGNSA. V shed 4 bases, J shed 1 base, and the junction held 2 bases outside the gene matches.

The clonotype comes from a woman in her sixties in good health. The rearrangement uses TRBV7-2 and TRBJ1-1; TRBD1 agrees at 8 bases. The sequenced sample consisted of blood. The CDR3 DNA follows: TGTGCCAGCAGCTCCGGGACAGGGAACACTGAAGCTTTCTTT. It translates to CASSSGTGNTEAFF.